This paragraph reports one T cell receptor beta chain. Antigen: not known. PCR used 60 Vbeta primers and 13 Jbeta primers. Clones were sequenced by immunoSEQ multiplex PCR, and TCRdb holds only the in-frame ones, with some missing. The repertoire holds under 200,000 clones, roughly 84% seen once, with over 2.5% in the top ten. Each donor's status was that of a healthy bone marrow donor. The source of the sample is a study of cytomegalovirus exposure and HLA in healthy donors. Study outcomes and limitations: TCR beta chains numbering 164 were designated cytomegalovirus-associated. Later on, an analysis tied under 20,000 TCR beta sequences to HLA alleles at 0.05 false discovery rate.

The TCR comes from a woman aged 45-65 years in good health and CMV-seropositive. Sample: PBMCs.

The CDR3 DNA is TGTGCCAGCAGCGAACAGGGGCTTTTCTCTGGAAACACCATATATTTT. It codes for CASSEQGLFSGNTIYF. The J gene is TRBJ1-3, the V gene TRBV9; TRBD1 agrees at 7 bases. From germline, CDR1 is SGDLS and CDR2 YYNGEE. V trimming: 3 bases; J trimming: 0 bases; junction bases outside the gene matches: 6. The CDR3 loop spans 16 amino acids.